Below are 30 T cell receptor beta chains sequenced from a single sample in a study of glioma-infiltrating T cells after dendritic cell vaccination. Some clones are missing from TCRdb's copy, which holds only in-frame ones; the method was immunoSEQ multiplex PCR. This sample has about 58,000 clones; about 79% occur once, and the top ten carry roughly 14%. Time point described: after dendritic cell vaccination, including at tumor progression/relapse. Sequenced here: blood, sampled after dendritic cell vaccination. These receptors were taken from a human donor with glioblastoma.

V usage is TRBV10-3 and J usage is TRBJ1-1, with 7 bases aligning to TRBD1. The CDR3 is made up of 13 amino acids. The V gene's germline CDR1 is ENHRY and CDR2 SYGVKD. V lost 6 bases and J lost 5; bases outside the gene matches: 6. CDR3: CAIRGDSLTEAFF. The CDR3 DNA reads as TGTGCCATCAGGGGGGACAGCCTAACTGAAGCTTTCTTT.

The chain carries TRBV27 and TRBJ2-7; TRBD2 matches at 10 bases. Germline-derived CDR1 and CDR2 are MNHEY and SMNVEV (reference sequence). There are 14 residues in the CDR3. Trimming at V came to 5 bases and at J to 2 bases, leaving 3 bases not matched to a gene. Written as DNA, the CDR3 is TGTGCCAGCAGTCTAGCGGGGGCCACCTACGAGCAGTACTTC. It codes for CASSLAGATYEQYF.

Comment on this clone: At the DNA level, this CDR3 is encoded by other sequences in the same sample as well. This sequence joins TRBV2 and TRBJ1-5; D gene ambiguous. Per germline, CDR1 SNHLY and CDR2 FYNNEI. The ends were cut back, 3 bases at V and 0 bases at J, with 6 bases in the middle. The CDR3 is 14 residues long. The CDR3 bases are TGTGCCAGCAGTGACAGTTATAGCAATCAGCCCCAGCATTTT. It is translated as CASSDSYSNQPQHF.

J is TRBJ2-7 and V is TRBV30; 8 bases map to TRBD2. The CDR3 spans 14 residues. The trim removed 7 bases at V and 2 bases at J, leaving 10 bases unmatched. Germline CDR1 is GTSNPN and CDR2 is SVGIG (reference sequence). The CDR3 sequence: CASVPTSDPYEQYF. CDR3 nucleotides: TGTGCCTCTGTACCGACTAGCGATCCCTACGAGCAGTACTTC.

The V call is TRBV4-1, the J call TRBJ1-5; TRBD1 might be the D (6 bases). The CDR3 totals 15 residues. Trimming stripped 0 bases from V and 5 bases from J, with 11 bases between. CDR1 MGHRA and CDR2 YSYEKL come from the germline V gene. The CDR3 DNA sequence: TGCGCCAGCAGCCAAGAGCGCAGGGGCCATCAGCCCCAGCATTTT. Protein product: CASSQERRGHQPQHF.

This clone has only a few counts. This chain joins TRBV19 and TRBJ2-1; 12 nucleotides agree with TRBD1. Trimming took 2 bases from V and 8 from J; bases not matched to a gene: 4. The CDR3 is 15 residues long. Germline values: CDR1 LNHDA, CDR2 SQIVND (reference sequence). The CDR3 DNA is TGTGCCAGTAGTATACGGGGACAGGGGGCCGATGAGCAGTTCTTC. It yields the protein CASSIRGQGADEQFF.

The gene calls are TRBV10-1 and TRBJ1-1, with 9 bases fitting TRBD1. CDR1 and CDR2 from the germline V gene are WNHNN and SYGVQD (reference sequence). Germline trimming cut 5 bases from V and 3 bases from J; bases unmatched to any gene: 7. The CDR3 is 15 amino acids. The DNA for the CDR3 is TGCGCCAGCAGTCCACAGGGGGCTGGGGACACTGAAGCTTTCTTT. Translation gives CASSPQGAGDTEAFF.

The count of this clone is one. The chain links TRBV10-3 to TRBJ2-5, with a weak D call TRBD1 (5 bases). The CDR3 loop spans 16 amino acids. Germline loops: CDR1 ENHRY, CDR2 SYGVKD. With 2 bases removed from V and 5 bases from J, the gap between germline ends came to 18 bases. As DNA, the CDR3 is TGTGCCATCAGTGAGGGGGCCACAGGTTTGGGCGAGACCCAGTACTTC. As protein: CAISEGATGLGETQYF.

The rearrangement links TRBV18 to TRBJ1-1; D gene uncertain. This CDR3 region has 15 residues. Deletions cut 3 bases from V and 5 bases from J, with 16 bases between. CDR1 is KGHSH and CDR2 is LQKENI in the germline V gene. DNA of the CDR3: TGTGCCAGCTCACCGCGAGGGTTTCAGGAGACTGAAGCTTTCTTT. Its translation is CASSPRGFQETEAFF.

The chain joins TRBV4-1 to TRBJ1-1; D remains unclear. The CDR3 runs 16 residues. The V end was cut by 0 bases, the J end by 1 base, with 12 bases between. From germline, CDR1 is MGHRA and CDR2 YSYEKL. In DNA form, the CDR3 reads TGCGCCAGCAGCCAAGACCCTGAGGGCTCGAACACTGAAGCTTTCTTT. It translates to CASSQDPEGSNTEAFF.

The chain uses TRBV7-9 and TRBJ2-5, with 7 bases that match TRBD1. The DNA end favors TRBJ2-7, so the J call may be wrong. Germline CDR1 SEHNR, CDR2 FQNEAQ (reference sequence). CDR3 length: 14 residues. The CDR3 nucleotides are TGTGCCAGCAGCTTGACAGGGCCGCCCTACGAGCAGTACTTC. It specifies CASSLTGPPYEQYF.

This clone was detected a few times. The V call is TRBV30, the J call TRBJ1-2, with TRBD1 matching over 12 bases. V trimming: 3 bases; J trimming: 0 bases; junction bases outside the gene matches: 11. Germline V gene data show CDR1 as GTSNPN and CDR2 as SVGIG (reference sequence). This CDR3 spans 18 amino acids. The CDR3 sequence is CAWSNERDRGPSNYGYTF. CDR3 coding DNA: TGTGCCTGGAGCAACGAAAGGGACAGGGGGCCCTCTAACTATGGCTACACCTTC.

The V gene is TRBV4-3, the J gene TRBJ2-2; D is undetermined. The CDR3 has 13 amino acids. The ends were cut back, 0 bases at V and 7 bases at J, with 6 bases in the middle. The germline V gene encodes CDR1 LGHNA and CDR2 YSLEER. The DNA for the CDR3 is TGCGCCAGCAGCCAAGACACCGGCGGGGAGCTGTTTTTT. Translated, it gives CASSQDTGGELFF.

This chain joins TRBV7-2 and TRBJ2-2; 7 bases are a match to TRBD1. The J segment lost 6 bases and the V segment lost 5 bases, leaving 9 bases of the junction unmatched. The CDR3 contains 15 residues. The V gene's germline CDR1 is SGHTA and CDR2 FQGNSA. This CDR3 is CASSTRSTGPGELFF. CDR3 nucleotides: TGTGCCAGCAGCACAAGATCGACAGGGCCCGGGGAGCTGTTTTTT.

This chain links TRBV7-9 with TRBJ1-1; TRBD1 might be the D (5 bases). The length of the CDR3 is 14 residues. The V end lost 5 bases, the J end lost 0 bases, and 10 bases lay between the germline ends. Germline CDR1 SEHNR, CDR2 FQNEAQ (reference sequence). Written as DNA, the CDR3 is TGTGCCAGCAGCCGGGGGTGGATGAACACTGAAGCTTTCTTT. Amino acid sequence: CASSRGWMNTEAFF.

The chain recombines TRBV10-3 with TRBJ1-1; D may be TRBD1 (6 bases). V lost 11 bases to trimming and J lost 1 base, with 11 bases between them. CDR1 is ENHRY, CDR2 SYGVKD, per germline. The CDR3 is 12 residues long. The CDR3, as DNA: TGTGCCGTGAGCAGGGGGAACACTGAAGCTTTCTTT. This sequence encodes CAVSRGNTEAFF.

The rearrangement joins TRBV5-1 to TRBJ2-3; 8 bases match TRBD2. J gave up 2 bases and V 0 bases, and 5 bases lay outside the gene matches. This CDR3 region has 16 residues. The germline V gene has CDR1 SGHRS and CDR2 YFSETQ. For the CDR3, the DNA is TGCGCCAGCAGCTTGGCTGGCGGGGGGACCACAGATACGCAGTATTTT. It translates to CASSLAGGGTTDTQYF.

J is TRBJ2-7 and V is TRBV19; 8 bases line up with TRBD1. The V segment lost 5 bases and the J segment 7 bases; nucleotides outside the gene matches: 4. The CDR3 has 12 residues. Germline V gene sequence: CDR1 LNHDA, CDR2 SQIVND (reference sequence). The DNA of the CDR3 is TGTGCCAGTAGTCTCCGGGACAGGGAGCAGTACTTC. This translates into CASSLRDREQYF.

The chain combines TRBV30 with TRBJ1-5, with D tentatively TRBD1 (6 bases). Trimming pared 1 base from V and 11 bases from J, leaving 15 bases between. The CDR3 has 13 amino acids. Germline assignment: CDR1 GTSNPN and CDR2 SVGIG (reference sequence). CDR3 sequence: CAWSGAGDAAQHF. The CDR3 DNA reads as TGTGCCTGGAGTGGGGCAGGGGATGCGGCCCAGCATTTT.

The chain employs TRBV10-1 and TRBJ2-7, with 9 bases matching TRBD1. The germline V gene encodes CDR1 WNHNN and CDR2 SYGVQD (reference sequence). The trim removed 2 bases at V and 4 bases at J, leaving 0 bases unmatched. The CDR3 totals 13 residues. CDR3 sequence reads: CASSEGQGYEQYF. In nucleotides, the CDR3 is TGCGCCAGCAGTGAGGGACAGGGGTACGAGCAGTACTTC.

The chain has TRBV27 and TRBJ1-4, with 9 bases aligning to TRBD1. The V gene's germline CDR1 is MNHEY and CDR2 SMNVEV (reference sequence). The CDR3 length is 14 residues. V was pared by 10 bases and J by 7 bases, with 10 bases of the junction left unmatched. Here the CDR3 DNA reads TGTGCCACCGCCCGGGACAGGGACGGTGAAAAACTGTTTTTT. Translation: CATARDRDGEKLFF.

The chain recombines TRBV5-1 with TRBJ1-2, with a weak D call TRBD1 (5 bases). Trimming took 1 base from V and 4 from J, leaving 11 bases between them. This CDR3 region has 14 residues. The germline V gene encodes CDR1 SGHRS and CDR2 YFSETQ. The CDR3 protein is CASSLRDGGYGYTF. Written as DNA, the CDR3 is TGCGCCAGCAGCTTGAGGGACGGGGGCTATGGCTACACCTTC.

The chain employs TRBV19 and TRBJ1-5; 7 nucleotides align to TRBD1. CDR1 is LNHDA and CDR2 is SQIVND in the germline V gene (reference sequence). CDR3 length equals 16 residues. The V gene end was trimmed by 1 base and the J gene end by 2 bases; junction bases not matched to a gene: 5. The CDR3 DNA reads as TGTGCCAGTAGTATAGTAAGGGGGCCTGGCAATCAGCCCCAGCATTTT. This codes for CASSIVRGPGNQPQHF.

V gene TRBV7-9 combines with J gene TRBJ1-2, with D perhaps matching TRBD1 (5 bases). Trimming stripped 1 base from V and 4 bases from J, with 16 bases between. Germline CDR1 is SEHNR and CDR2 is FQNEAQ (reference sequence). The CDR3 is made up of 16 amino acids. This CDR3 is CASSLEGAGASYGYTF. The DNA for the CDR3 is TGTGCCAGCAGCTTAGAAGGGGCAGGTGCCTCCTATGGCTACACCTTC.

This clone has more than one count but fewer than ten. J is TRBJ1-4 and V is TRBV6-5; D is perhaps TRBD1 (6 bases). Trimming removed 8 bases from V and 8 bases from J, with 12 bases in between. The CDR3 consists of 12 residues. Germline V gives CDR1 MNHEY, CDR2 SVGAGI. This CDR3 reads CASGRGNEKLFF. The CDR3 DNA follows: TGTGCCAGCGGAAGGGGGAACGAAAAACTGTTTTTT.

The V gene is TRBV5-4, the J gene TRBJ2-5; 16 bases fit TRBD2. CDR3 length equals 17 residues. Germline assignment: CDR1 SGHNT and CDR2 YYREEE (reference sequence). Trimming cost V 2 bases and J 5 bases; bases outside gene matches: 6. The CDR3 here is CASSFGTSGGAGETQYF. The CDR3 region has the DNA TGTGCCAGCAGCTTTGGGACTAGCGGGGGGGCGGGGGAGACCCAGTACTTC.

This chain joins TRBV2 and TRBJ1-2, with 9 bases fitting TRBD1. V lost 6 bases, J lost 7 bases, and 9 bases stayed unmatched. The CDR3 totals 14 residues. Germline CDR1 reads SNHLY; CDR2 reads FYNNEI. The DNA for the CDR3 is TGTGCCAGCAGCCCGGGACAGGGACTGGGTGGCTACACCTTC. Protein sequence: CASSPGQGLGGYTF.

The chain uses TRBV7-9 and TRBJ2-5; D is perhaps TRBD2 (5 bases). Gene TRBJ2-7 matches the end of the DNA better, so the J call may be wrong. Germline loops: CDR1 SEHNR, CDR2 FQNEAQ (reference sequence). The CDR3 runs to 14 residues. The CDR3 region is CASSFPGNLAEQYF. CDR3 in DNA: TGTGCCAGCAGCTTCCCCGGGAACTTGGCCGAGCAGTACTTC.

The chain links TRBV7-3 to TRBJ1-6, with D unresolved. The germline gives CDR1 SGHTA, CDR2 FQGTGA. Trimming shortened V by 0 bases and J by 9 bases, and 15 bases separated the two germline ends. CDR3 size: 16 residues. CDR3 protein: CASSLTHRSGGSPLHF. The CDR3 DNA reads TGTGCCAGCAGCTTAACCCATAGGAGTGGAGGTTCACCCCTCCACTTT.

This sequence joins TRBV2 and TRBJ1-5; D is ambiguous. This CDR3 contains 17 residues. Germline assignment: CDR1 SNHLY and CDR2 FYNNEI. Between the trimmed V and J ends, which lost 6 bases and 0 bases, there was a span of 18 bases. The CDR3 loop is CASRDMSGFFSNQPQHF. The CDR3 DNA reads as TGTGCCAGCAGGGATATGTCAGGCTTCTTTAGCAATCAGCCCCAGCATTTT. The variable domain in full, with the rest retrieved from reference TRBV2 and TRBJ1-5, is EPEVTQTPSHQVTQMGQEVILRCVPISNHLYFYWYRQILGQKVEFLVSFYNNEISEKSEIFDDQFSVERPDGSNFTLKIRSTKLEDSAMYFCASRDMSGFFSNQPQHFGDGTRLSIL.